The rows below give T cell receptor beta chains drawn from one sample of a study of cytomegalovirus exposure and HLA in healthy donors. The method was immunoSEQ multiplex PCR; TCRdb's version includes in-frame clones alone and lacks a portion of them. The table lists about 340,000 clones, about nine tenths of them singletons. Sequenced: PBMCs. Receptors originate from a woman aged 18-30 years in good health and CMV-seronegative. CDR3s include the opening cysteine and the closing phenylalanine or tryptophan.

j_call | v_call | cdr3_aa
TRBJ2-3 | TRBV21-1 | CASSKEGDRSTDTQYF
TRBJ1-1 | TRBV6-1 | CASSQGQGGEATEAFF
TRBJ2-2 | TRBV28 | CASSLSGRLTGELFF
TRBJ1-1 | TRBV2 | CASCRTDMNTEAFF
TRBJ2-5 | TRBV10-3 | CAISGRPGGVQETQYF
TRBJ1-5 | TRBV7-2 | CASSIQQGQPQHF
TRBJ2-4 | TRBV15 | CATSRDRSGADIQYF
TRBJ2-7 | TRBV4-3 | CASSQDNLTPYEQYF
TRBJ1-1 | TRBV7-8 | CASSRRQGQLAEAFF
TRBJ2-3 | TRBV27 | CASSPRLAVTDTQYF
TRBJ2-3 | TRBV5-4 | CASSPPTVTDTQYF
TRBJ2-7 | TRBV5-1 | CASSTGLEGEQYF
TRBJ2-1 | TRBV5-1 | CASTLRSQGPSSYNEQFF
TRBJ1-5 | TRBV28 | CASSRSGLKGGFQPQHF
TRBJ2-7 | TRBV5-1 | CASSSGTATYEQYF
TRBJ2-1 | TRBV18 | CASSQGPGWSGYNEQFF
TRBJ2-7 | TRBV5-1 | CASSPKAGPGEQYF
TRBJ2-1 | TRBV5-4 | CASSGLAGASYNEQFF
TRBJ1-2 | TRBV27 | CASSLSGLGNLYGYTF
TRBJ2-7 | TRBV4-3 | CASSQDGSYEQYF
TRBJ2-7 | TRBV7-9 | CASSPGTGDYEQYF
TRBJ1-1 | TRBV19 | CASSSRVYTEAFF
TRBJ2-7 | TRBV5-6 | CASSSLTGTFPYF
TRBJ1-2 | TRBV15 | CATSRGGGETYGYTF
TRBJ2-1 | TRBV28 | CASSFGRGDEQFF
TRBJ2-1 | TRBV7-3 | CASSRGLHNEQFF
TRBJ2-7 | TRBV5-6 | CASSPDRAANEQYF
TRBJ1-2 | TRBV15 | CATSSFGGQKGYTF
TRBJ1-1 | TRBV4-2 | CASSQASGAEAFF
TRBJ2-3 | TRBV15 | CATSRAERAYTDTQYF
TRBJ2-3 | TRBV6-5 | CASSASGRAADTQYF
TRBJ1-1 | TRBV19 | CASSTGAGRTEIEAFF
TRBJ2-1 | TRBV9 | CASSVSPGLAGVGGSYNEQFF
TRBJ2-7 | TRBV5-6 | CASSLAGIYEQYF
TRBJ2-7 | TRBV29-1 | CSAADTFYEQYF
TRBJ2-2 | TRBV5-4 | CASSQTSGATGELFF
TRBJ2-1 | TRBV30 | CAWSGSGGSSYNEQFF
TRBJ2-7 | TRBV9 | CASSVEAGGPGEQYF
TRBJ1-1 | TRBV5-6 | CASSFWGRQTANTEAFF
TRBJ1-1 | TRBV28 | CASSPRQVQAFF
TRBJ2-6 | TRBV7-3 | CASSLQPGTGGNVLTF
TRBJ2-7 | TRBV6-5 | CASSRTSGAYEQYF